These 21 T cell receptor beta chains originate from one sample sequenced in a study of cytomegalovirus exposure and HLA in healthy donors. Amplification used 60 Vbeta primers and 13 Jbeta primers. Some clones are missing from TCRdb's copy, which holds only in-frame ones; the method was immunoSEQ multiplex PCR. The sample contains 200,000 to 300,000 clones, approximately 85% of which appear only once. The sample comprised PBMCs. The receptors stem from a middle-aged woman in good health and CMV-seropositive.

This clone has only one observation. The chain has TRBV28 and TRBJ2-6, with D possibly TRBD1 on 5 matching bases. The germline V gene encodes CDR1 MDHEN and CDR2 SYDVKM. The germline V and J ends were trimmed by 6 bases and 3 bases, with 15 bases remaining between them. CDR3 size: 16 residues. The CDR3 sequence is CASRAGIFSGANVLTF. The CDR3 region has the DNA TGTGCCAGCAGGGCAGGGATATTTAGTGGGGCCAACGTCCTGACTTTC.

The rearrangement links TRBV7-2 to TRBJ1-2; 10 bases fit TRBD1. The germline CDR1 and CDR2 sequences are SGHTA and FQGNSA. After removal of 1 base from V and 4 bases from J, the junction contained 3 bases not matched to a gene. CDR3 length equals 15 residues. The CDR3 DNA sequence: TGTGCCAGCAGCTTAGTGACAGGGGGCGCCTATGGCTACACCTTC. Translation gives CASSLVTGGAYGYTF.

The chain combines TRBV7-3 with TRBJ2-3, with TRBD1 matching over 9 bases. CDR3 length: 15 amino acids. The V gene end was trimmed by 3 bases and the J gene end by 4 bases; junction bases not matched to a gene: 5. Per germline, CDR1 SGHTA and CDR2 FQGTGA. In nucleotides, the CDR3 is TGTGCCAGCAGCTTGGGGACAGGGCATGCAGATACGCAGTATTTT. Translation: CASSLGTGHADTQYF.

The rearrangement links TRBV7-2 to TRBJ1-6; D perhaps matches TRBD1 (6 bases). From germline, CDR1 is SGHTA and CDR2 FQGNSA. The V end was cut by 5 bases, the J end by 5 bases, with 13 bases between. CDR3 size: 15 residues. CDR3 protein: CASSIQGSDNSPLHF. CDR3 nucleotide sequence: TGTGCCAGCAGCATACAGGGTTCGGATAATTCACCCCTCCACTTT.

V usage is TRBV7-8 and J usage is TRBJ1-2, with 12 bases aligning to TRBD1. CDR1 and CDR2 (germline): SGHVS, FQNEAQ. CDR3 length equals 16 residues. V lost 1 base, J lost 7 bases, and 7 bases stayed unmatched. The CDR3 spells CASSLEGGQGAIGYTF. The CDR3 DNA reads TGTGCCAGCAGCTTAGAGGGGGGACAGGGGGCCATTGGCTACACCTTC.

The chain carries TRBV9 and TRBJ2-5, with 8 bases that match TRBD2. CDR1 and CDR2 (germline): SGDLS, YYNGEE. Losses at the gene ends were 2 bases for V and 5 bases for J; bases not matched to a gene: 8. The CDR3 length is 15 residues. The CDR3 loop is CASSVGGGKGETQYF. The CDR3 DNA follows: TGTGCCAGCAGCGTCGGGGGGGGGAAGGGGGAGACCCAGTACTTC.

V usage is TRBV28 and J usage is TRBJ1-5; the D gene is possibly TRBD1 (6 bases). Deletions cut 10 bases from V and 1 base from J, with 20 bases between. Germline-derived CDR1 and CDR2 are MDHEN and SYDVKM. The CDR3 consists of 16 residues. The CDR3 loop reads CATQLEGGASNQPQHF. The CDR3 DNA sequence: TGTGCCACTCAGTTAGAGGGGGGGGCCAGCAATCAGCCCCAGCATTTT.

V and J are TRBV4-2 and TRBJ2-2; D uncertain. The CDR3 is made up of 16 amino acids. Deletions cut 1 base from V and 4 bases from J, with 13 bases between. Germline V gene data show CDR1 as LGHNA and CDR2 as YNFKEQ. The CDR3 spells CASSQGTLVSTGELFF. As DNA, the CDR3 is TGTGCCAGCAGCCAAGGCACGTTAGTTAGCACCGGGGAGCTGTTTTTT.

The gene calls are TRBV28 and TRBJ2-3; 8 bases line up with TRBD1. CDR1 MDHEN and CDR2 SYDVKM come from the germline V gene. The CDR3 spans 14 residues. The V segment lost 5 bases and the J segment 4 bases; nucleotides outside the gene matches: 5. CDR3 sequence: CASSPWTGPDTQYF. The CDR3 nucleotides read TGTGCCAGCAGTCCATGGACAGGGCCAGATACGCAGTATTTT.

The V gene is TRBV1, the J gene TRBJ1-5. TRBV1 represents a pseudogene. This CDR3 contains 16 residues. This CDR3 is CTSSQERAKRRQPQHF. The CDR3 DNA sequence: TGCACCAGCAGCCAAGAGCGGGCCAAACGGAGACAGCCCCAGCATTTT.

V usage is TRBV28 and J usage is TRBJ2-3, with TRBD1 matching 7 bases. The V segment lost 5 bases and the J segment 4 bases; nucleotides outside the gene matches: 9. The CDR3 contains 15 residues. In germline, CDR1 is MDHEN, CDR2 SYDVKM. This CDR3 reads CASSVERTGPDTQYF. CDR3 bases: TGTGCCAGCAGTGTGGAGCGGACAGGCCCAGATACGCAGTATTTT.

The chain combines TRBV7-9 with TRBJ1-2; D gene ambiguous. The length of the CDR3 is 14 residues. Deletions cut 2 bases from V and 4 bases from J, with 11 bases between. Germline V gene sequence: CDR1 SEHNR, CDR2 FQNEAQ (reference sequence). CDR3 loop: CASSLHEGAYGYTF. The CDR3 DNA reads TGTGCCAGCAGCTTACATGAGGGCGCCTATGGCTACACCTTC.

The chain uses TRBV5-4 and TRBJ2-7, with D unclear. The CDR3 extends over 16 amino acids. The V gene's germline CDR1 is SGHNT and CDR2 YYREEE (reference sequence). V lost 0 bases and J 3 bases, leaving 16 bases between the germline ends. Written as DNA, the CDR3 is TGTGCCAGCAGCTTGGAGGCTAGTACGGTGGGCTACGAGCAGTACTTC. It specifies CASSLEASTVGYEQYF. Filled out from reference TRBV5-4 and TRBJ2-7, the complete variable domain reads ETGVTQSPTHLIKTRGQQVTLRCSSQSGHNTVSWYQQALGQGPQFIFQYYREEENGRGNFPPRFSGLQFPNYSSELNVNALELDDSALYLCASSLEASTVGYEQYFGPGTRLTVT.

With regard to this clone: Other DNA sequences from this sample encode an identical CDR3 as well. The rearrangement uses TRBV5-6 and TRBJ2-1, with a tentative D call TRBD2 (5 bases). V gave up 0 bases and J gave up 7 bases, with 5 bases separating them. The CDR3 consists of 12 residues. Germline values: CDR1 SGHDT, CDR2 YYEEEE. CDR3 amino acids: CASSLGGNEQFF. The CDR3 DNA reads TGTGCCAGCAGCTTGGGAGGGAATGAGCAGTTCTTC.

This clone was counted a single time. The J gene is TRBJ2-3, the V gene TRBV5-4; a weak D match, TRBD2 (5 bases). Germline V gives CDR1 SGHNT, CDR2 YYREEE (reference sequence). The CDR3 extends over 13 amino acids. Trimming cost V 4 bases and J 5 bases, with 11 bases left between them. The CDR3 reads CASSRDRGDTQYF. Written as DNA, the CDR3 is TGTGCCAGCAGCCGCGACCGGGGAGATACGCAGTATTTT.

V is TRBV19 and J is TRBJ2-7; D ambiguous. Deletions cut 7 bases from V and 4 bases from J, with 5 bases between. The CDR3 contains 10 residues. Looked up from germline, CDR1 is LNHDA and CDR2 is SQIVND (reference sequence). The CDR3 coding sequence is TGTGCCAGTACCTCGTACGAGCAGTACTTC. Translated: CASTSYEQYF.

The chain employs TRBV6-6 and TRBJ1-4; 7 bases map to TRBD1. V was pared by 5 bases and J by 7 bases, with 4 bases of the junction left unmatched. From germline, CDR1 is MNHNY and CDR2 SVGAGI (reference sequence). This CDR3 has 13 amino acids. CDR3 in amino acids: CASSEPGGEKLFF. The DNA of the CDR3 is TGTGCCAGCAGTGAGCCAGGGGGTGAAAAACTGTTTTTT.

CDR3: CAWSSDFATDTQYF. The CDR3 nucleotides are TGTGCCTGGAGTAGCGATTTCGCGACAGATACGCAGTATTTT. The chain joins TRBV30 to TRBJ2-3; D is ambiguous. CDR3 size: 14 residues. Per germline, CDR1 GTSNPN and CDR2 SVGIG (reference sequence). Trimming stripped 2 bases from V and 3 bases from J, with 12 bases between.

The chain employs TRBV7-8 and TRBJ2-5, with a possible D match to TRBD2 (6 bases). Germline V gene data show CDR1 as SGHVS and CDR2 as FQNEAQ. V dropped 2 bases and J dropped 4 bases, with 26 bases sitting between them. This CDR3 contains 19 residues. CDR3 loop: CASSLSRSGVHQAGETQYF. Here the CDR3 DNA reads TGTGCCAGCAGCTTAAGTCGATCGGGAGTGCACCAAGCAGGAGAGACCCAGTACTTC.

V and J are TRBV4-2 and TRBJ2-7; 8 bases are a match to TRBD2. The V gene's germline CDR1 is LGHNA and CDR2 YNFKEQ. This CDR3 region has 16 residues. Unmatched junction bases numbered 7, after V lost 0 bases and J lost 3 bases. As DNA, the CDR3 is TGTGCCAGCAGCCAAGAGGGGGGGAGCGGGAGCTACGAGCAGTACTTC. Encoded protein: CASSQEGGSGSYEQYF.

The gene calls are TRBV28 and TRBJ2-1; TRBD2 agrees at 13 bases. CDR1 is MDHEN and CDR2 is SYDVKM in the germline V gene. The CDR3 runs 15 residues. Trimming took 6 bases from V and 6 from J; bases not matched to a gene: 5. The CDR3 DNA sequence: TGTGCCAGCAGCCCGACTAGCGGGAGGTCCAATGAGCAGTTCTTC. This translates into CASSPTSGRSNEQFF.